These 28 T cell receptor beta chains came from one sample sequenced in a study of blood T cell repertoires in COVID-19. Here immunoSEQ multiplex PCR was the method, and the copy in TCRdb shows in-frame clones only, minus some. Of more than 300,000 clones listed, 87% are singletons. The sample comprised PBMCs or T cells enriched from blood (not recorded which). Receptor source: a middle-aged man in a cohort exposed to, infected with or recovered from COVID-19 (not recorded which).

V and J are TRBV18 and TRBJ1-1, with 10 nucleotides matching TRBD1. V lost 1 base to trimming and J lost 0 bases; unmatched junction nucleotides: 8. There are 18 residues in the CDR3. Germline V gene lookup returns CDR1 KGHSH and CDR2 LQKENI. In nucleotides, the CDR3 is TGTGCCAGCTCACCACGGACAGGGGGATTCGTTATGAACACTGAAGCTTTCTTT. This translates into CASSPRTGGFVMNTEAFF. Drawing the rest from reference TRBV18 and TRBJ1-1, the complete variable domain is NAGVMQNPRHLVRRRGQEARLRCSPMKGHSHVYWYRQLPEEGLKFMVYLQKENIIDESGMPKERFSAEFPKEGPSILRIQQVVRGDSAAYFCASSPRTGGFVMNTEAFFGQGTRLTVV.

The chain combines TRBV7-7 with TRBJ1-5, with TRBD1 identical over 7 bases. In germline, CDR1 is SSHAT, CDR2 FNYEAQ (reference sequence). With V trimmed by 4 bases and J by 0 bases, 6 bases remained unmatched. The CDR3 consists of 16 residues. This chain's CDR3 is CASSSTGTDSNQPQHF. The CDR3 nucleotides are TGTGCCAGCAGCTCGACCGGGACAGATAGCAATCAGCCCCAGCATTTT.

The CDR3 loop reads CASSKSEIFREGASTDTQYF. The DNA of the CDR3 is TGTGCCAGCAGCAAATCGGAGATTTTTCGGGAGGGGGCTAGCACAGATACGCAGTATTTT. V is TRBV21-1 and J is TRBJ2-3; TRBD2 is taken as the D call from the table, unchecked against the DNA. TRBV21-1 is recorded as a pseudogene. The CDR3 is 20 residues long.

This clone was detected only once. The chain has TRBV7-6 and TRBJ1-4; 7 bases line up with TRBD1. V was clipped by 5 bases and J by 1 base; unmatched bases: 7. CDR1 and CDR2 from the germline V gene are SGHVS and FNYEAQ. CDR3 length equals 16 residues. Written as DNA, the CDR3 is TGTGCCAGCAGCCCCCTCAGGGGGAAAACTAATGAAAAACTGTTTTTT. It specifies CASSPLRGKTNEKLFF.

This clone has only a few counts. V usage is TRBV9 and J usage is TRBJ1-2; D gene ambiguous. The germline CDR1 and CDR2 sequences are SGDLS and YYNGEE. V was shortened by 4 bases and J by 0 bases, with 16 bases between the two germline ends. The CDR3 loop spans 16 amino acids. Written as DNA, the CDR3 is TGTGCCAGCAGCCCGGGCCGGGAGACCCCTAACTATGGCTACACCTTC. Translated: CASSPGRETPNYGYTF.

The chain combines TRBV3-1 (or the pseudogene TRBV3-2) with TRBJ2-1; D gene ambiguous. V was pared by 5 bases and J by 4 bases, with 6 bases between. This CDR3 is 12 amino acids long. Looked up from germline, CDR1 is LGHDT and CDR2 is YNNKEL (reference sequence). CDR3 in DNA: TGTGCCAGCAGCGCTCAGTACAATGAGCAGTTCTTC. Translated, it gives CASSAQYNEQFF.

The rearrangement joins TRBV19 to TRBJ1-5; maybe TRBD1 (6 bases). There are 15 residues in the CDR3. Trimming stripped 3 bases from V and 2 bases from J, with 11 bases between. Per the germline V gene, CDR1 is LNHDA and CDR2 is SQIVND (reference sequence). The CDR3 region is CASSIRTAGNQPQHF. CDR3 DNA sequence: TGTGCCAGTAGTATTCGGACAGCGGGCAATCAGCCCCAGCATTTT.

The V call is TRBV11-2, the J call TRBJ2-7, with a possible D match to TRBD2 (7 bases). From germline, CDR1 is SGHAT and CDR2 FQNNGV. The ends were cut back, 5 bases at V and 3 bases at J, with 17 bases in the middle. The CDR3 consists of 15 residues. The CDR3 DNA follows: TGTGCCAGCAGCCACTATAAGGGAGGGGGCTACGAGCAGTACTTC. It codes for CASSHYKGGGYEQYF.

The rearrangement links TRBV29-1 to TRBJ1-4, with unresolved D. V lost 6 bases and J 4 bases, leaving 9 bases between the germline ends. The germline CDR1 and CDR2 sequences are SQVTM and ANQGSEA. CDR3 length: 12 residues. The CDR3, as DNA: TGCAGCGTGGTAGAGTTTAATGAAAAACTGTTTTTT. Translated, it gives CSVVEFNEKLFF. The complete variable domain, with remaining parts taken from reference TRBV29-1 and TRBJ1-4, reads SAVISQKPSRDICQRGTSLTIQCQVDSQVTMMFWYRQQPGQSLTLIATANQGSEATYESGFVIDKFPISRPNLTFSTLTVSNMSPEDSSIYLCSVVEFNEKLFFGSGTQLSVL.

V and J are TRBV18 and TRBJ1-5; D possibly corresponds to TRBD1 (5 bases). V was pared by 0 bases and J by 2 bases, with 11 bases between. Germline CDR1 KGHSH, CDR2 LQKENI. The CDR3 loop spans 16 amino acids. CDR3 amino acids: CASSPPSGGGNQPQHF. CDR3 nucleotides: TGTGCCAGCTCACCACCTTCGGGAGGGGGCAATCAGCCCCAGCATTTT.

This clone was seen only a few times. The V gene is TRBV6-5, the J gene TRBJ1-2; no definite D call. V lost 0 bases and J 4 bases, leaving 12 bases between the germline ends. The CDR3 sequence is 15 residues long. Germline CDR1 is MNHEY and CDR2 is SVGAGI. The CDR3 DNA reads TGTGCCAGCAGTTACTCGAGGGCGGGGATCTATGGCTACACCTTC. It specifies CASSYSRAGIYGYTF.

This clone was picked up a small number of times. The V call is TRBV19, the J call TRBJ2-3; 9 nucleotides line up with TRBD2. The germline CDR1 and CDR2 sequences are LNHDA and SQIVND (reference sequence). V dropped 3 bases and J dropped 0; count of bases not matched to a gene: 10. The CDR3 totals 18 residues. As DNA, the CDR3 is TGTGCCAGTAGTATGCTTCTAGCGGGATTCTCTAGCACAGATACGCAGTATTTT. Translation: CASSMLLAGFSSTDTQYF.

This clone came up once. The chain joins TRBV7-9 to TRBJ1-5; no reliable D call. The CDR3 has 14 amino acids. The V and J ends lost 2 bases and 4 bases respectively, with 9 bases between them. Looked up from germline, CDR1 is SEHNR and CDR2 is FQNEAQ (reference sequence). The CDR3 region is CASSLSSGNQPQHF. The CDR3 coding sequence is TGTGCCAGCAGCTTAAGTTCCGGGAATCAGCCCCAGCATTTT.

The chain recombines TRBV1 with TRBJ2-7; the table's TRBD2 call for D was not verified on the DNA. TRBV1 is marked as a pseudogene. This CDR3 region has 20 residues. The DNA of the CDR3 is TGCACCAGCAGCCAGATTCCCCCAGAGACTAGCGGGAGTGCTAGGGACGAGCAGTACTTC. Translation gives CTSSQIPPETSGSARDEQYF.

The chain has TRBV27 and TRBJ1-1, with no clear D. The length of the CDR3 is 13 residues. Germline V gives CDR1 MNHEY, CDR2 SMNVEV (reference sequence). Deletions cut 6 bases from V and 3 bases from J, with 11 bases between. The CDR3, as DNA: TGTGCCAGCAGCCTCTACCGGGACACTGAAGCTTTCTTT. It yields the protein CASSLYRDTEAFF.

A word on this clone: One junction end disagrees with the germline gene, perhaps due to a read error. The chain employs TRBV5-1 and TRBJ1-2; 8 bases line up with TRBD1. The CDR3 loop spans 13 amino acids. Germline CDR1 and CDR2: SGHRS and YFSETQ. The CDR3 DNA reads TGCGCCAGCAACTTGGCAGGGGGCGCGAGCTACACCTTC. As protein: CASNLAGGASYTF.

The CDR3 coding sequence is TGTGCCACCAGTGACACGACAGGGGTAAGTGAGCGCGAAAAACTGTTTTTT. Protein sequence: CATSDTTGVSEREKLFF. The chain uses TRBV24-1 and TRBJ1-4; 8 bases match TRBD1. CDR3 length: 17 residues. Germline-derived CDR1 and CDR2 are KGHDR and SFDVKD. Trimming cost V 4 bases and J 8 bases; bases outside gene matches: 14.

V usage is TRBV28 and J usage is TRBJ1-5; the D gene is possibly TRBD1 (6 bases). V was clipped by 6 bases and J by 4 bases, with 16 bases between them. The CDR3 totals 15 residues. Germline CDR1 reads MDHEN; CDR2 reads SYDVKM. This CDR3 reads CASSRSKGVNQPQHF. DNA for the CDR3: TGTGCCAGCAGCCGAAGTAAGGGGGTAAATCAGCCCCAGCATTTT.

The gene calls are TRBV27 and TRBJ2-1; 7 nucleotides match TRBD2. From germline, CDR1 is MNHEY and CDR2 SMNVEV (reference sequence). Trimming took 6 bases from V and 7 from J; bases not matched to a gene: 9. The CDR3 consists of 14 residues. The CDR3 sequence is CASSRTSLGNEQFF. CDR3 nucleotide sequence: TGTGCCAGCAGCCGGACTAGTTTGGGGAATGAGCAGTTCTTC.

This clone was seen only once. CDR3 nucleotide sequence: TGTGCCAGCAGAACCGGGACAGAAAACAATCAGCCCCAGCATTTT. It yields the protein CASRTGTENNQPQHF. This chain links TRBV6-6 with TRBJ1-5, with 7 nucleotides matching TRBD1. The CDR3 is made up of 15 amino acids. The V segment lost 6 bases and the J segment 3 bases; nucleotides outside the gene matches: 8. Per the germline V gene, CDR1 is MNHNY and CDR2 is SVGAGI (reference sequence).

The chain couples TRBV5-1 to TRBJ1-3; no definite D call. This CDR3 is built from 13 residues. Germline loops: CDR1 SGHRS, CDR2 YFSETQ. V gave up 4 bases and J gave up 4 bases, with 9 bases separating them. This CDR3 reads CASSQSGGNTIYF. Written as DNA, the CDR3 is TGCGCCAGCAGCCAATCGGGGGGAAACACCATATATTTT.

The genes are TRBV2 and TRBJ1-5; the D is unclear. This CDR3 has 15 residues. Germline V gene sequence: CDR1 SNHLY, CDR2 FYNNEI. V lost 7 bases, J lost 0 bases, and 13 bases lay in between. CDR3 amino acids: CASTPEESSNQPQHF. The CDR3, as DNA: TGTGCCAGCACCCCCGAGGAATCTAGCAATCAGCCCCAGCATTTT.

V is TRBV29-1 and J is TRBJ2-3, with a possible D match to TRBD2 (5 bases). Trimming took 6 bases from V and 4 from J, leaving 8 bases between them. Germline V lookup: CDR1 SQVTM, CDR2 ANQGSEA. The CDR3 runs to 11 residues. The CDR3 spells CSVRAADTQYF. Written as DNA, the CDR3 is TGCAGCGTGAGGGCGGCAGATACGCAGTATTTT.

The chain recombines TRBV24-1 with TRBJ2-7, with D perhaps matching TRBD2 (5 bases). Trimming left V 5 bases short and J 6 bases short, with 13 bases between. The CDR3 contains 13 residues. Per germline, CDR1 KGHDR and CDR2 SFDVKD. As DNA, the CDR3 is TGTGCCACCAGTGCTGAATTACGGGGCGAGCAGTACTTC. Its protein is CATSAELRGEQYF.

V is TRBV7-9 and J is TRBJ2-2; tentatively, D is TRBD1 (5 bases). Trimming removed 6 bases at V and 9 bases at J, with 11 bases between. Germline V gene sequence: CDR1 SEHNR, CDR2 FQNEAQ (reference sequence). The CDR3 is 12 residues long. The CDR3 protein is CASRPGFRELFF. The DNA for the CDR3 is TGTGCCAGCAGACCAGGGTTCCGGGAGCTGTTTTTT.

V gene TRBV19 combines with J gene TRBJ2-7; 7 bases align to TRBD2. V lost 3 bases to trimming and J lost 7 bases; unmatched junction nucleotides: 9. Germline V gene data show CDR1 as LNHDA and CDR2 as SQIVND (reference sequence). The CDR3 has 14 residues. The CDR3 region is CASSMGSPGGEQYF. As DNA, the CDR3 is TGTGCCAGTAGTATGGGGAGTCCGGGGGGAGAGCAGTACTTC.

This chain joins TRBV12-5 and TRBJ1-2; D is unclear. Germline CDR1 LGHNT, CDR2 FRNRAP. The CDR3 is 13 amino acids. Trimming pared 7 bases from V and 4 bases from J, leaving 13 bases between. The CDR3 protein is CASALQVGYGYTF. Here the CDR3 DNA reads TGTGCTAGTGCCCTTCAGGTGGGCTATGGCTACACCTTC.

J is TRBJ1-5 and V is TRBV28; TRBD1 matches at 7 bases. The trim removed 7 bases at V and 4 bases at J, leaving 10 bases unmatched. This CDR3 region has 15 residues. In germline, CDR1 is MDHEN, CDR2 SYDVKM. In DNA, the CDR3 is TGTGCCAGCAACACAGGGGCCCTTGGGAATCAGCCCCAGCATTTT. Protein: CASNTGALGNQPQHF.